These T cell receptor beta chains were read from a single sample in a study of T cells after yellow fever vaccination. Each CDR3 protein is one row after TCRdb ran MiXCR on the 5' RACE reads. This sample has more than 80,000 distinct CDR3 sequences; about 6% occur once, and the top ten carry roughly 41%. The sample was CD8+ T cells sorted from PBMCs, taken 10 days after the yellow fever booster vaccination. Receptors were obtained from a man in his late teens or twenties who received the YFV17D yellow fever vaccine. Both conserved end residues are part of each CDR3. A D gene is named only where the DNA matches it firmly. Clone size, where shown, is once, few, many, or a class for clones that have expanded.

D | J | size | V | CDR3 | DNA
. | TRBJ2-1 | . | TRBV4-2 | CASSSTSGAWGYNEQFF | TGTGCCAGCAGTTCCACGTCAGGGGCCTGGGGGTATAATGAGCAGTTCTTC
TRBD1 | TRBJ2-3 | few | TRBV19 | CASALQGSPDTQYF | TGTGCCAGCGCTCTACAGGGGAGCCCAGATACGCAGTATTTT
TRBD2 | TRBJ2-1 | few | TRBV27 | CASSLSASGPYGDEQFF | TGTGCCAGCAGTTTGTCGGCTAGCGGGCCCTACGGTGATGAGCAGTTCTTC
. | TRBJ1-1 | once | TRBV20-1 | CSASRFGGGYTEAFF | TGCAGTGCTAGTCGATTCGGGGGGGGATACACTGAAGCTTTCTTT
TRBD1 | TRBJ2-7 | . | TRBV5-4 | CASSSGTATYEQYF | TGTGCCAGCAGCTCCGGGACAGCCACCTACGAGCAGTACTTC
. | TRBJ2-1 | few | TRBV28 | CASSEGGHPSNEQFF | TGTGCCAGCAGTGAAGGGGGACACCCCTCTAATGAGCAGTTCTTC
. | TRBJ1-5 | many | TRBV6-6 | CASTKDGYGLNQPQHF | TGTGCCAGCACCAAAGACGGCTACGGGTTAAATCAGCCCCAGCATTTT
. | TRBJ2-3 | many | TRBV6-2/TRBV6-3 | CASTGQPDTQYF | TGTGCCAGCACTGGACAGCCAGATACGCAGTATTTT
. | TRBJ2-7 | few | TRBV4-2 | CASSPWGGESSYEQYF | TGTGCCAGCAGCCCGTGGGGTGGGGAAAGCTCCTACGAGCAGTACTTC
. | TRBJ2-5 | . | TRBV7-9 | CASTGGVEETQYF | TGTGCCAGCACAGGCGGGGTAGAGGAGACCCAGTACTTC
. | TRBJ2-3 | many | TRBV6-2/TRBV6-3 | CASSSPPGDTQYF | TGTGCCAGCTCATCCCCGCCGGGAGATACGCAGTATTTT
TRBD2 | TRBJ2-3 | . | TRBV5-1 | CASSPLSSGGEADTQYF | TGCGCCAGCAGCCCTCTCTCTAGCGGGGGGGAGGCAGATACGCAGTATTTT
. | TRBJ2-7 | few | TRBV7-9 | CASSFGSDPYEQYF | TGTGCCAGCAGCTTTGGATCGGACCCCTACGAGCAGTACTTC
TRBD1 | TRBJ1-2 | . | TRBV19 | CASTGTVLGGYTF | TGTGCCAGCACAGGGACAGTTTTAGGCGGCTACACCTTC
. | TRBJ2-1 | few | TRBV14 | CASSPRQDNEQFF | TGTGCCAGCAGCCCCAGACAGGACAATGAGCAGTTCTTC
TRBD2 | TRBJ2-3 | few | TRBV27 | CASSLRTSGGATDTQYF | TGTGCCAGCAGTTTAAGGACTAGCGGGGGGGCCACAGATACGCAGTATTTT
TRBD1 | TRBJ1-5 | many | TRBV12-3/TRBV12-4 | CASSFLGQGDDQPQHF | TGTGCCAGCAGTTTCCTGGGTCAGGGGGATGATCAGCCCCAGCATTTT
. | TRBJ1-5 | few | TRBV15 | CATSRGGTQPQHF | TGTGCCACCAGCAGAGGTGGGACTCAGCCCCAGCATTTT
TRBD2 | TRBJ2-3 | many | TRBV7-9 | CASSLPGGITDTQYF | TGTGCCAGCAGCCTTCCCGGGGGGATCACAGATACGCAGTATTTT
. | TRBJ2-7 | . | TRBV7-6 | CASSSAGYEQYF | TGTGCCAGCAGCTCGGCGGGCTACGAGCAGTACTTC
. | TRBJ1-1 | few | TRBV7-8 | CASSLIWGTEAFF | TGTGCCAGCAGCTTAATTTGGGGGACTGAAGCTTTCTTT
. | TRBJ2-1 | few | TRBV11-2 | CASSEDSGGEQFF | TGTGCCAGCAGCGAAGATAGCGGCGGTGAGCAGTTCTTC
. | TRBJ2-1 | . | TRBV7-9 | CASSPSGSRYYNEQFF | TGTGCCAGCAGCCCCTCGGGCTCCAGATACTACAATGAGCAGTTCTTC
. | TRBJ2-7 | . | TRBV6-4 | CASSDGKYEQYF | TGTGCCAGCAGTGACGGCAAATACGAGCAGTACTTC
. | TRBJ1-5 | few | TRBV29-1 | CSVGGSGNQPQHF | TGCAGCGTTGGGGGCAGTGGGAATCAGCCCCAGCATTTT
. | TRBJ2-7 | . | TRBV29-1 | CSVGPQGPDYEQYF | TGCAGCGTCGGCCCACAGGGTCCCGACTACGAGCAGTACTTC
TRBD2 | TRBJ2-2 | few | TRBV7-2 | CASSFLAGGSGELFF | TGTGCCAGCAGCTTTCTAGCGGGGGGGTCCGGGGAGCTGTTTTTT
TRBD1 | TRBJ2-1 | many | TRBV4-1 | CASSRDRGSYNEQFF | TGCGCCAGCAGCCGAGACAGGGGTTCCTACAATGAGCAGTTCTTC
. | TRBJ1-5 | . | TRBV6-1 | CASSGNRVGSNQPQHF | TGTGCCAGCAGTGGGAACAGGGTGGGGAGCAATCAGCCCCAGCATTTT
. | TRBJ2-5 | many | TRBV5-6 | CASSFSAGRETQYF | TGTGCCAGCAGCTTTTCTGCAGGGAGAGAGACCCAGTACTTC
. | TRBJ1-2 | few | TRBV10-3 | CAISEGTTYYGYTF | TGTGCCATCAGTGAGGGGACAACCTACTATGGCTACACCTTC
. | TRBJ1-2 | few | TRBV7-2 | CASSRPRNYGYTF | TGTGCCAGCAGCCGCCCACGGAACTATGGCTACACCTTC
TRBD1 | TRBJ1-1 | . | TRBV7-6 | CASSLPEGQTNTEAFF | TGTGCCAGCAGCTTACCCGAGGGACAGACGAACACTGAAGCTTTCTTT
TRBD2 | TRBJ2-5 | . | TRBV7-2 | CASSGAAGGYQETQYF | TGTGCCAGCAGCGGAGCAGCGGGGGGGTACCAAGAGACCCAGTACTTC
. | TRBJ2-3 | many | TRBV12-3/TRBV12-4 | CASGRVFGPTDTQYF | TGTGCCAGCGGACGGGTCTTTGGGCCTACAGATACGCAGTATTTT
. | TRBJ2-7 | . | TRBV19 | CASSVGEFSYEQYF | TGTGCCAGTAGTGTCGGGGAGTTCTCCTACGAGCAGTACTTC
. | TRBJ2-5 | few | TRBV28 | CASSFSSLRSGETQYF | TGTGCCAGCAGTTTTTCTTCGCTCCGCTCTGGAGAGACCCAGTACTTC
. | TRBJ1-1 | . | TRBV7-9 | CASRHLRTRGNTEAFF | TGTGCCAGCAGGCACCTTCGGACCCGAGGAAACACTGAAGCTTTCTTT
. | TRBJ1-5 | . | TRBV29-1 | CSVGREGNQPQHF | TGCAGCGTGGGGAGGGAGGGCAATCAGCCCCAGCATTTT
. | TRBJ2-7 | many | TRBV5-1 | CASSLKGIYEQYF | TGCGCCAGCAGCTTGAAGGGGATCTACGAGCAGTACTTC
. | TRBJ1-4 | . | TRBV7-9 | CASSGVVEYEKLFF | TGTGCCAGCAGCGGTGTGGTGGAGTATGAAAAACTGTTTTTT
. | TRBJ1-1 | few | TRBV20-1 | CSARHDRKNTEAFF | TGCAGTGCTAGACACGACAGGAAGAACACTGAAGCTTTCTTT
. | TRBJ2-7 | . | TRBV6-2/TRBV6-3 | CASSYSGTYEQYF | TGTGCCAGCAGTTACTCAGGGACCTACGAGCAGTACTTC
. | TRBJ2-7 | few | TRBV7-9 | CASSPRRGVGYEQYF | TGTGCCAGCAGCCCCAGACGCGGGGTTGGCTACGAGCAGTACTTC
. | TRBJ1-1 | few | TRBV5-4 | CASSLGTPGGTEAFF | TGTGCCAGCAGCTTGGGGACCCCCGGTGGCACTGAAGCTTTCTTT
. | TRBJ1-2 | . | TRBV4-2 | CASSQGTDGYTF | TGTGCCAGCAGCCAAGGAACTGATGGCTACACCTTC